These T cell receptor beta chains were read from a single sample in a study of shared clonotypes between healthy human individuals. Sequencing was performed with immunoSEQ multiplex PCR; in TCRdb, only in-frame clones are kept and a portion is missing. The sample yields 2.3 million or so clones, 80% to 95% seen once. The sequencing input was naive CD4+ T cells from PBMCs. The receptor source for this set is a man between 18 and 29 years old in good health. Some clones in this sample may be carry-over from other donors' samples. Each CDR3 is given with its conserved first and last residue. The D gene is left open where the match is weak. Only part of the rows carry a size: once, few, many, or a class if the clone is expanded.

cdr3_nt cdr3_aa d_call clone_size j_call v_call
TGTGCCAGCAGCGTCCGGGGGCAAGAGACCCAGTACTTC CASSVRGQETQYF NA NA TRBJ2-5 TRBV7-3
TGTGCCAGCTCACCCCCCCCATCCCAAGAGACCCAGTACTTC CASSPPPSQETQYF NA NA TRBJ2-5 TRBV18
TGTGCCAGCAGGATACAGGGAGGTAACACTGAAGCTTTCTTT CASRIQGGNTEAFF NA NA TRBJ1-1 TRBV2
TGCGCCAGCAGCTTGGGACAGGGGGGCAATGAGCAGTTCTTC CASSLGQGGNEQFF TRBD1 NA TRBJ2-1 TRBV5-1
TGTGCCAGCAGCCAGGGACAGAGCTATGGCTACACCTTC CASSQGQSYGYTF TRBD1 NA TRBJ1-2 TRBV6-5
TGTGCCAGCAGCTTAGATAACACTGAAGCTTTCTTT CASSLDNTEAFF NA once TRBJ1-1 TRBV11-3
TGTGCCAGCAGCCCAGGGGGGGCAGGGACAGATACGCAGTATTTT CASSPGGAGTDTQYF NA once TRBJ2-3 TRBV7-9
TGTGCCAGCAGTTACTCTGAGAACACTGAAGCTTTCTTT CASSYSENTEAFF NA once TRBJ1-1 TRBV6-5
TGTGCCAGCAGCTTAAGTGAGGCGGGAGCAGGAAATGAGCAGTTCTTC CASSLSEAGAGNEQFF TRBD2 NA TRBJ2-1 TRBV7-3
TGTGCCAGCAGTGAATACGTAGCGGGAAGACCAGATACGCAGTATTTT CASSEYVAGRPDTQYF TRBD2 NA TRBJ2-3 TRBV25-1
TGTGCCAGTAGAGCAGGGGCCGGCCCCCGGGGCTACACCTTC CASRAGAGPRGYTF NA NA TRBJ1-2 TRBV19
TGTGCCATCAGTGGGGTCAATCAGCCCCAGCATTTT CAISGVNQPQHF NA many TRBJ1-5 TRBV10-3
TGTGCCTGGAGTCTTTTGTGGGATACGCAGTATTTT CAWSLLWDTQYF NA once TRBJ2-3 TRBV30
TGCGCCAGCAGCCAAGGAGGACTAGCGGGGACCTACAATGAGCAGTTCTTC CASSQGGLAGTYNEQFF TRBD2 NA TRBJ2-1 TRBV4-1
TGTGCCAGCAGCGCCCGGCTTTGGGGGAGCTACAATGAGCAGTTCTTC CASSARLWGSYNEQFF NA once TRBJ2-1 TRBV9
TGTGCCAGCTCACCTGGACGGCAGGCCTACGAGCAGTACTTC CASSPGRQAYEQYF NA NA TRBJ2-7 TRBV18
TGTGCCATCAGTCGACAGGGGGACACTGAAGCTTTCTTT CAISRQGDTEAFF TRBD1 NA TRBJ1-1 TRBV10-3
TGCGCCAGCAGCCCTATGGGTTGGAACACCGGGGAGCTGTTTTTT CASSPMGWNTGELFF NA NA TRBJ2-2 TRBV4-3
TGTGCCAGCAGCTCGGCTTGGGATTCACCCCTCCACTTT CASSSAWDSPLHF NA NA TRBJ1-6 TRBV5-8
TGTGCCAGCAGCACTAGGACGCCGGGCCATGAAAAACTGTTTTTT CASSTRTPGHEKLFF NA NA TRBJ1-4 TRBV5-8
TGTGCCAGCAGCCAATTAGTAGGAGCCGGCCAATTCAATCAGCCCCAGCATTTT CASSQLVGAGQFNQPQHF NA NA TRBJ1-5 TRBV16
TGTGCCAGCAGATACATCTCCCGCTCCTACGAGCAGTACTTC CASRYISRSYEQYF NA NA TRBJ2-7 TRBV11-2
TGTGCCAGCGCTAACCCAAGCGGGAGTTCCACAGATACGCAGTATTTT CASANPSGSSTDTQYF TRBD2 NA TRBJ2-3 TRBV9
TGTGCCAGCAGTTACCCAGCGGAAGAGACCCAGTACTTC CASSYPAEETQYF NA NA TRBJ2-5 TRBV6-6
TGCGCCAGCAGCCAATACTTAGCCTACGAGCAGTACTTC CASSQYLAYEQYF NA NA TRBJ2-7 TRBV4-3
TGTGCCTGGGCTGAGCGAGGAGGCACTGAAGCTTTCTTT CAWAERGGTEAFF NA few TRBJ1-1 TRBV30
TGCGCCAGCAGCTTGGCGGCAGGCAGCTCCTACGAGCAGTACTTC CASSLAAGSSYEQYF NA NA TRBJ2-7 TRBV5-1
TGTGCCAGCGCCTCGGGGACTAGCTCCTACAATGAGCAGTTCTTC CASASGTSSYNEQFF TRBD2 NA TRBJ2-1 TRBV18
TGTGCCAGCAGCGTAGGTGAGGGCTCCTATGGCTACACCTTC CASSVGEGSYGYTF NA NA TRBJ1-2 TRBV9
TGTGCCAGCCGGGAGGGGGGGCCTAACACTGAAGCTTTCTTT CASREGGPNTEAFF NA NA TRBJ1-1 TRBV28
TGTGCCAGCAGTTTCGTCCCCGATACGCAGTATTTT CASSFVPDTQYF NA NA TRBJ2-3 TRBV28
TGTGCCAGCAGCCTCCGCCGGGACGCTAACTCCTACGAGCAGTACTTC CASSLRRDANSYEQYF NA NA TRBJ2-7 TRBV7-8
TGCGCCAGCAGCTTGGTAGCGGCTAGCTCCTACAATGAGCAGTTCTTC CASSLVAASSYNEQFF NA NA TRBJ2-1 TRBV5-1
TGTGCCATCAGTGATGGCTCCGGCAACGAGCAGTACTTC CAISDGSGNEQYF NA NA TRBJ2-7 TRBV10-3
TGTGCCAGCAGAAGCGTGGGGAGGGGCAATCAGCCCCAGCATTTT CASRSVGRGNQPQHF NA NA TRBJ1-5 TRBV6-5
TGTGCCACCAGCCGTAGCGGGGTCTACGAGCAGTACTTC CATSRSGVYEQYF TRBD2 NA TRBJ2-7 TRBV15
TGTGCCAGCAGCCGGACTAGCGGGACACCCTACGAGCAGTACTTC CASSRTSGTPYEQYF TRBD2 NA TRBJ2-7 TRBV28
TGTGCCAGCAGCTCGGGACTAGCGGGGAACAATGAGCAGTTCTTC CASSSGLAGNNEQFF TRBD2 NA TRBJ2-1 TRBV7-3
TGTGCCAGCAGTTTATTAGAGGTCCAGCAGCCCCAGCATTTT CASSLLEVQQPQHF NA NA TRBJ1-5 TRBV28
TGTGCCAGCTCACCATACGCTAGCGGGACCGAGCAGTACTTC CASSPYASGTEQYF TRBD2 NA TRBJ2-7 TRBV18
TGTGCCAGCAGTTTATTGGTAGACTATGGCTACACCTTC CASSLLVDYGYTF NA NA TRBJ1-2 TRBV28
TGCAGTGCTAGCGGGGATGAGCAGTTCTTC CSASGDEQFF NA NA TRBJ2-1 TRBV20-1
TGTGCCAGCAGCAGACAGGGATTCTATGAAAAACTGTTTTTT CASSRQGFYEKLFF TRBD1 NA TRBJ1-4 TRBV7-9
TGTGCCAGCACCGGGATTCGACCCTCTGGGGCCAACGTCCTGACTTTC CASTGIRPSGANVLTF NA NA TRBJ2-6 TRBV27
TGCGCCAGCAGCTTGGTTCCAGGGGACTCCTACGAGCAGTACTTC CASSLVPGDSYEQYF NA NA TRBJ2-7 TRBV5-1
TGCGCCAGCAGCCAAGTGGCAGGGGGGAACACTGAAGCTTTCTTT CASSQVAGGNTEAFF TRBD1 once TRBJ1-1 TRBV4-1
TGTGCCAGCAGCTTAGGGACTTCCCAGGAGTACCAAGAGACCCAGTACTTC CASSLGTSQEYQETQYF NA NA TRBJ2-5 TRBV7-2
TGCGCCAGCAGTGCCCAGGGGACCACAGATACGCAGTATTTT CASSAQGTTDTQYF NA NA TRBJ2-3 TRBV10-2
TGTGCCAGCATTTCCGCGGGACATGGTGGAAACACCATATATTTT CASISAGHGGNTIYF NA NA TRBJ1-3 TRBV6-5